This T cell receptor beta chain originates from a study of shared clonotypes between healthy human individuals. Study-wide background: Three plates each covered CD4 naive and memory; CD8 naive two, CD8 memory one. Study-level results: Clonotypes that were shared across several donors made up around 5% of naive CD4 clonotypes. What naive subsets generally showed was a larger estimated richness than memory subsets showed.

CDR1 is SQVTM and CDR2 is ANQGSEA in the germline V gene. CDR3 length: 15 residues. V lost 4 bases to trimming and J lost 5 bases, with 20 bases between them. Naive CD8 cells lacked CD45RO, underwent positive selection for CCR7 and left out terminally differentiated effector memory CD45RA+ cells. HIV-negative, healthy adults without recent acute infections or vaccinations were the donors. As for this clone: Its specificity is unknown.

Using immunoSEQ multiplex PCR, the repertoire was profiled, and TCRdb retains in-frame clones only, with some absent. The table has roughly 600,000 clones, nearly 98% seen once. This TCR was sampled from a man under 40 in good health. The specimen was naive CD8+ T cells sorted from blood. J is TRBJ1-2 and V is TRBV29-1; perhaps TRBD1 as D (6 bases). The CDR3 nucleotides read TGCAGCGTTGTACAGGGCGGCGGGATCAAATATGGCTACACCTTC. It is translated as CSVVQGGGIKYGYTF. The full variable domain, completed using reference TRBV29-1 and TRBJ1-2, is SAVISQKPSRDICQRGTSLTIQCQVDSQVTMMFWYRQQPGQSLTLIATANQGSEATYESGFVIDKFPISRPNLTFSTLTVSNMSPEDSSIYLCSVVQGGGIKYGYTFGSGTRLTVV.